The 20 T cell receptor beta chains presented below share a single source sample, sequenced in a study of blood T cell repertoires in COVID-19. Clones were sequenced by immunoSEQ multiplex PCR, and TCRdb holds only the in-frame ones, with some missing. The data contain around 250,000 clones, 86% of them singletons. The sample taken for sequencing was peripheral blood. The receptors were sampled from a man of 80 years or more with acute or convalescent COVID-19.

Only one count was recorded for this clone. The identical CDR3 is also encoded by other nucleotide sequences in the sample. DNA for the CDR3: TGTGCCAGCAGCCCCGGGACATTGAATCAGCCCCAGCATTTT. Amino acid sequence: CASSPGTLNQPQHF. The J gene is TRBJ1-5, the V gene TRBV7-2; D is perhaps TRBD1 (6 bases). Trimming took off 5 bases at V and 4 bases at J, with 12 bases between the two ends. This CDR3 is built from 14 residues. CDR1 and CDR2 from the germline V gene are SGHTA and FQGNSA.

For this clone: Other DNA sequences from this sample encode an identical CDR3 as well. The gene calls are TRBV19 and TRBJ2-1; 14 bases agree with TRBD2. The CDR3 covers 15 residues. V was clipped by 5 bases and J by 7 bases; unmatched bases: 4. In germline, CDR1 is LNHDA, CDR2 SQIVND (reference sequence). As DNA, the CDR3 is TGTGCCAGTAGTTCGGGACTAGCGGGGGAGAATGAGCAGTTCTTC. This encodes CASSSGLAGENEQFF. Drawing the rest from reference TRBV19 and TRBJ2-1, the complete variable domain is DGGITQSPKYLFRKEGQNVTLSCEQNLNHDAMYWYRQDPGQGLRLIYYSQIVNDFQKGDIAEGYSVSREKKESFPLTVTSAQKNPTAFYLCASSSGLAGENEQFFGPGTRLTVL.

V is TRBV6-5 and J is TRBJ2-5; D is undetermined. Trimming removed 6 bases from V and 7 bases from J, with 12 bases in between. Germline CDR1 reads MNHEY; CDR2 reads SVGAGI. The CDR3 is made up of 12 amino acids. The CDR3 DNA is TGTGCCAGCAGAGACCGACGAGGGACCCAGTACTTC. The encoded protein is CASRDRRGTQYF.

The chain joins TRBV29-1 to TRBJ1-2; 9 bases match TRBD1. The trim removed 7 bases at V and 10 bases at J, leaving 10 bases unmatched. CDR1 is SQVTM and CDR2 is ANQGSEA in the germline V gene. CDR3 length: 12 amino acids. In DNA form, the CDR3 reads TGCAGCGCACTAGGGACAGGGCTGGACTACACCTTC. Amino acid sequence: CSALGTGLDYTF.

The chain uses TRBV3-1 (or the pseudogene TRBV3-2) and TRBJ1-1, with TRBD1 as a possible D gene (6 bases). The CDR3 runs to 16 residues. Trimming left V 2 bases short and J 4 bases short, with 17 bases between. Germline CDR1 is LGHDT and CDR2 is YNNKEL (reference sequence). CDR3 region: CASSQPTLRGGTEAFF. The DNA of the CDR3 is TGTGCCAGCAGCCAACCGACACTGAGGGGGGGCACTGAAGCTTTCTTT.

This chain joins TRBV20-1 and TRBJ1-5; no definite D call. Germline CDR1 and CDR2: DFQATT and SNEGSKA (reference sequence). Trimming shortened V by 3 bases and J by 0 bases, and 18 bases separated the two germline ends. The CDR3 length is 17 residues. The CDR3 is CSASDRNRRYSNQPQHF. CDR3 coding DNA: TGCAGTGCTAGTGACCGTAACAGAAGGTATAGCAATCAGCCCCAGCATTTT.

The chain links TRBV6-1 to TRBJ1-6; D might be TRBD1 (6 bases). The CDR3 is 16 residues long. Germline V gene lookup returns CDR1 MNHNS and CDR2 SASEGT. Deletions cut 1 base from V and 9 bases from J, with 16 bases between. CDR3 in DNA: TGTGCCAGCAGTGAAGTCTGGGGCAGGGGAATTTCACCCCTCCACTTT. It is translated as CASSEVWGRGISPLHF.

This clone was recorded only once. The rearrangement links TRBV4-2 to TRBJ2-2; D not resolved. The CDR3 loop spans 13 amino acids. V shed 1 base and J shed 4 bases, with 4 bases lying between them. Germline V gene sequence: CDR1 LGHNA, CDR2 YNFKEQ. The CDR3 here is CASSQVSTGELFF. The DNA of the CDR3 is TGTGCCAGCAGCCAAGTTAGCACCGGGGAGCTGTTTTTT.

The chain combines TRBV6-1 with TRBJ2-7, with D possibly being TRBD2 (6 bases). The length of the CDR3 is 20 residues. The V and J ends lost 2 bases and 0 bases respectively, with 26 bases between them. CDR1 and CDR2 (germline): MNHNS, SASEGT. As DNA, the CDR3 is TGTGCCAGCAGTGAAAGTAGTATGGGATGGGGGGACGTGGACTCCTACGAGCAGTACTTC. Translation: CASSESSMGWGDVDSYEQYF.

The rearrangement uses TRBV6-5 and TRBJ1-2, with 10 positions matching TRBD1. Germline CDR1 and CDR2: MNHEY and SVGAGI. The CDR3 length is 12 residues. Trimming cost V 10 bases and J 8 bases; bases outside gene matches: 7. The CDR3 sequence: CATKTGGRGYTF. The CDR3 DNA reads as TGTGCCACCAAGACAGGGGGCCGGGGCTACACCTTC.

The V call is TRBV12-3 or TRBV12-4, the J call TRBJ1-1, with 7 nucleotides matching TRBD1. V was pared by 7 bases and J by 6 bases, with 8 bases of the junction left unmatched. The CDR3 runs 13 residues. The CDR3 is CASMLDRFSEAFF. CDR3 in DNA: TGTGCCAGCATGTTGGACAGGTTCTCTGAAGCTTTCTTT.

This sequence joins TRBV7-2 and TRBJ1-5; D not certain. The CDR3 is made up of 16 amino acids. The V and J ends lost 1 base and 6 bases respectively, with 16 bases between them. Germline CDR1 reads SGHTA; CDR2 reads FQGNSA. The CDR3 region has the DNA TGTGCCAGCAGCTTAGTTCCGGGTTTGGGAGCTCAGCCCCAGCATTTT. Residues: CASSLVPGLGAQPQHF.

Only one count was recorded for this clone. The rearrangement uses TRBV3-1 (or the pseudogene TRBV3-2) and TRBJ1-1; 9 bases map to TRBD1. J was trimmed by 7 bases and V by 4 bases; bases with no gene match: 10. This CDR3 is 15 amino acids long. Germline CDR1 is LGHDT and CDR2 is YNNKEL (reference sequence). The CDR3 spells CASSRVQGASGEAFF. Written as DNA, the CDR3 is TGTGCCAGCAGCCGAGTACAGGGGGCCAGCGGTGAAGCTTTCTTT.

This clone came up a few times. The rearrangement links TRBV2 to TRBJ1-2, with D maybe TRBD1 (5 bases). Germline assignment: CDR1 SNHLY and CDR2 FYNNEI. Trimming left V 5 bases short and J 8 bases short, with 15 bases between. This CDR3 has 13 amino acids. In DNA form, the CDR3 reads TGTGCCAGCAGTCGTATGGGCAGGGAAGGCTACACCTTC. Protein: CASSRMGREGYTF.

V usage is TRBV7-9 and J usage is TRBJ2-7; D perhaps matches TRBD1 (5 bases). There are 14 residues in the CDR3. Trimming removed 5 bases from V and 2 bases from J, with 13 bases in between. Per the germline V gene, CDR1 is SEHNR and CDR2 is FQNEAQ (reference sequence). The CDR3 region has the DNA TGTGCCAGCAGCCTCTCCCAGGGAACCTACGAGCAGTACTTC. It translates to CASSLSQGTYEQYF.

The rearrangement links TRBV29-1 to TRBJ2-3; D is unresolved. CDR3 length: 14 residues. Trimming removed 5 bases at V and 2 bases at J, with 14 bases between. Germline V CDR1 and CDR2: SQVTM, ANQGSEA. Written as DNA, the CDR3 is TGCAGCGTTCCACGGGTAGAACTCACAGATACGCAGTATTTT. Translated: CSVPRVELTDTQYF.

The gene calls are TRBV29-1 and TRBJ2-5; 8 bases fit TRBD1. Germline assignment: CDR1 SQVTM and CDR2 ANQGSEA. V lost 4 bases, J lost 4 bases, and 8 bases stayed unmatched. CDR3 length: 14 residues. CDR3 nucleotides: TGCAGCGTTGTAAGACAGGGGAGACGAGAGACCCAGTACTTC. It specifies CSVVRQGRRETQYF.

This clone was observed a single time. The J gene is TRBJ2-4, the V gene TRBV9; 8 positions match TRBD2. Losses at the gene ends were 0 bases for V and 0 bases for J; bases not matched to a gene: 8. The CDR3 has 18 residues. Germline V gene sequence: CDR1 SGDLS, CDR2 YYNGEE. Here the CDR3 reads CASSVAGGTRLAKNIQYF. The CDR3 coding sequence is TGTGCCAGCAGCGTAGCTGGGGGGACTAGACTAGCCAAAAACATTCAGTACTTC.

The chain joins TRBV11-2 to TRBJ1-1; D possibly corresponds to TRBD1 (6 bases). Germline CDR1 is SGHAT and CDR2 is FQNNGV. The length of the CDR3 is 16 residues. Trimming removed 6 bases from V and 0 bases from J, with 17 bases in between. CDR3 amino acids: CASSRTPGQLNTEAFF. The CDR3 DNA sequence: TGTGCCAGCAGTCGAACCCCGGGACAACTGAACACTGAAGCTTTCTTT.

CDR3 sequence reads: CASSPLRPEAGNTIYF. For the CDR3, the DNA is TGTGCCAGCAGCCCCCTTCGTCCGGAGGCTGGAAACACCATATATTTT. This chain connects TRBV3-1 (or the pseudogene TRBV3-2) to TRBJ1-3; no firm D call. The length of the CDR3 is 16 residues. With 4 bases removed from V and 2 bases from J, the gap between germline ends came to 15 bases. CDR1 is LGHDT, CDR2 YNNKEL, per germline (reference sequence).